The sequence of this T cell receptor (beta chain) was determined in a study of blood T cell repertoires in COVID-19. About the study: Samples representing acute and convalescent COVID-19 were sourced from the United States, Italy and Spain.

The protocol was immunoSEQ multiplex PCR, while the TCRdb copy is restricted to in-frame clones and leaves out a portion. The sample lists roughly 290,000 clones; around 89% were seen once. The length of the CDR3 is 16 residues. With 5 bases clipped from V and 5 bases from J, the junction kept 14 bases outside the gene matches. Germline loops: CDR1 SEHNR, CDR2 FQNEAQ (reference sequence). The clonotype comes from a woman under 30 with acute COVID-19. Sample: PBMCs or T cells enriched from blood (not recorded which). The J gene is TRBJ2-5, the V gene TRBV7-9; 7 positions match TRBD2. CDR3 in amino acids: CASSPRFLAALETQYF. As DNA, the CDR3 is TGTGCCAGCAGCCCTAGGTTCCTAGCGGCCCTGGAGACCCAGTACTTC.